This T cell receptor beta chain was documented in a study of T-cell reconstitution after alpha-beta-depleted transplantation in children. Researchers prepared the TCRbeta library using unique molecular identifiers, the study reports. Using its own MiXCR run on the PCR reads, TCRdb lists one record per CDR3 protein. This table holds approximately 240,000 distinct CDR3 sequences, under 13% found once. V was clipped by 5 bases and J by 2 bases, with 7 bases between them. CDR3 length: 13 amino acids. Per the germline V gene, CDR1 is LNHDA and CDR2 is SQIVND (reference sequence). This clonotype was observed at least ten times.

This chain joins TRBV19 and TRBJ2-1; D is ambiguous. The sequence was collected from a child younger than two with acute myeloid leukemia, due to receive a stem cell transplant. The material was PBMCs, obtained before TCRalphabeta/CD19-depleted stem cell transplant. The CDR3 protein is CASSLRPYNEQFF. The CDR3 region has the DNA TGTGCCAGTAGTCTCAGGCCCTACAATGAGCAGTTCTTC.